The rows below give T cell receptor beta chains drawn from one sample of a study of blood T cells in healthy people across ages. Each CDR3 protein gets one entry after TCRdb re-called the 5' RACE reads with MiXCR. The sample has approximately 1.5 million distinct CDR3 sequences, roughly 43% seen once. The specimen sequenced was blood. These receptors originate from a woman between 18 and 29 years old in good health. Both conserved end residues are part of each CDR3. The D gene is left open where the match is weak. Only part of the rows carry a size: once, few, many, or a class if the clone is expanded.

d_gene: TRBD2; abundance: -; v_gene: TRBV29-1; j_gene: TRBJ2-1; CDR3aa: CSAPGTSGQLHANAQFF; CDR3nt: TGCAGCGCCCCCGGGACTAGCGGGCAACTCCACGCCAATGCGCAGTTCTTC
d_gene: TRBD1; abundance: few; v_gene: TRBV6-2/TRBV6-3; j_gene: TRBJ2-7; CDR3aa: CASSYHRGQGDTSYEQYF; CDR3nt: TGTGCCAGCAGTTACCACCGGGGACAGGGGGACACTTCCTACGAGCAGTACTTC
d_gene: -; abundance: -; v_gene: TRBV29-1; j_gene: TRBJ1-1; CDR3aa: CTPGGDPNTEAFF; CDR3nt: TGCACCCCTGGGGGGGACCCGAACACTGAAGCTTTCTTT
d_gene: -; abundance: many; v_gene: TRBV9; j_gene: TRBJ2-3; CDR3aa: CASKVDFGTDTQYF; CDR3nt: TGTGCCAGCAAAGTCGACTTCGGCACAGATACGCAGTATTTT
d_gene: -; abundance: few; v_gene: TRBV6-5; j_gene: TRBJ2-3; CDR3aa: CASSYSVTDTQYF; CDR3nt: TGTGCCAGCAGTTACTCCGTCACAGATACGCAGTATTTT
d_gene: -; abundance: -; v_gene: TRBV5-1; j_gene: TRBJ2-3; CDR3aa: CASSISTSPQGTQYF; CDR3nt: TGCGCCAGCAGCATTTCGACTAGCCCACAGGGTACGCAGTATTTT
d_gene: -; abundance: once; v_gene: TRBV30; j_gene: TRBJ2-1; CDR3aa: CAFAEGRNEQFF; CDR3nt: TGTGCCTTCGCGGAAGGGAGGAATGAGCAGTTCTTC
d_gene: -; abundance: few; v_gene: TRBV28; j_gene: TRBJ2-7; CDR3aa: CASNAGSYEQYF; CDR3nt: TGTGCCAGCAATGCAGGGTCTTACGAGCAGTACTTC
d_gene: -; abundance: few; v_gene: TRBV11-3; j_gene: TRBJ2-5; CDR3aa: CASSLGRDTEYETQYF; CDR3nt: TGTGCCAGCAGCTTAGGTCGGGACACCGAATACGAGACCCAGTACTTC
d_gene: TRBD2; abundance: few; v_gene: TRBV6-7; j_gene: TRBJ2-1; CDR3aa: CASSSWTSGIYNEQFF; CDR3nt: TGTGCCAGCAGTTCCTGGACTAGCGGGATCTACAATGAGCAGTTCTTC
d_gene: -; abundance: -; v_gene: TRBV10-3; j_gene: TRBJ1-1; CDR3aa: CAISESNGASNTEAFF; CDR3nt: TGTGCCATCAGTGAGTCTAACGGCGCCTCGAACACTGAAGCTTTCTTT
d_gene: -; abundance: -; v_gene: TRBV20-1; j_gene: TRBJ1-2; CDR3aa: CSGAEGGGGYTF; CDR3nt: TGCAGTGGGGCGGAGGGAGGAGGCGGCTACACCTTC